This TCR beta chain derives from a study of cytomegalovirus exposure and HLA in healthy donors. Across the whole study: As an earlier analysis found, some 170 million T cells yielded about 120 million unique TCR beta sequences. Most donors, less than 85% of roughly 400 genotyped, fell in the Caucasian-associated ancestry cluster. Study-level findings and limits: Later on, an analysis showed TCR association rates differing by HLA locus, with DRB1 the most and HLA-C the fewest.

The CDR3 spans 15 residues. Germline V gene sequence: CDR1 SNHLY, CDR2 FYNNEI. The V and J ends lost 7 bases and 4 bases respectively, with 17 bases between them. PCR amplification relied on 60 Vbeta primers (plus 13 Jbeta primers). Produced via immunoSEQ multiplex PCR; TCRdb's table is partial and in-frame only. The sample lists some 180,000 clones; about 70% were seen once. For this clone: Its antigen is not known.

The origin of this receptor is a woman in her twenties or thirties in good health and CMV-seronegative. The genes are TRBV2 and TRBJ1-3, with a weak D call TRBD1 (5 bases). Source material: PBMCs. As DNA, the CDR3 is TGTGCCAGCAAAACGCAGGGTCTTTTCGGAAACACCATATATTTT. Translated, it gives CASKTQGLFGNTIYF.